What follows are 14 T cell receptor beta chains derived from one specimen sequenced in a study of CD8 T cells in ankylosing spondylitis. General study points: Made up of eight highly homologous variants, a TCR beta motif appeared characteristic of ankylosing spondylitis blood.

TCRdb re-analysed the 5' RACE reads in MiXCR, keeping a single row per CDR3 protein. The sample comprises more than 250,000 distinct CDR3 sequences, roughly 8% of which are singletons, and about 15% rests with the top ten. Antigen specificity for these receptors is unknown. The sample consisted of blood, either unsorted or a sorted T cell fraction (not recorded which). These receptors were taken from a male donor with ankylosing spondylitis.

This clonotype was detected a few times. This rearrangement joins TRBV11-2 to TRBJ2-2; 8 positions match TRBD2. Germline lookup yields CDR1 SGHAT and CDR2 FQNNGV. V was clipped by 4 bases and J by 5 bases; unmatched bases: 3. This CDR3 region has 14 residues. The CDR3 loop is CASSSGTSTGELFF. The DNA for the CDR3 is TGTGCCAGCAGCTCCGGGACTAGTACCGGGGAGCTGTTTTTT.

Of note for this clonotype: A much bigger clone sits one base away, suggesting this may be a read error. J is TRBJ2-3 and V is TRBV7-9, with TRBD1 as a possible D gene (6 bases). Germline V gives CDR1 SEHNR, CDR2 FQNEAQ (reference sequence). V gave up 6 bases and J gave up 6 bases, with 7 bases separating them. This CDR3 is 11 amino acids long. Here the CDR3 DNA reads TGTGCCAGCAGGCAGGGGGATACGCAGTATTTT. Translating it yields CASRQGDTQYF. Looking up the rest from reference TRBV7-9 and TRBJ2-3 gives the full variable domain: DTGVSQNPRHKITKRGQNVTFRCDPISEHNRLYWYRQTLGQGPEFLTYFQNEAQLEKSRLLSDRFSAERPKGSFSTLEIQRTEQGDSAMYLCASRQGDTQYFGPGTRLTVL.

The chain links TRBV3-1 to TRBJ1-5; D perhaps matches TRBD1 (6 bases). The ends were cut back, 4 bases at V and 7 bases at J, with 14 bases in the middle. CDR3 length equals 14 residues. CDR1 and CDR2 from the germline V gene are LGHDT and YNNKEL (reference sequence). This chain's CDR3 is CASSPTGGLQPQHF. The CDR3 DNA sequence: TGTGCCAGCAGCCCCACCGGGGGGCTGCAGCCCCAGCATTTT.

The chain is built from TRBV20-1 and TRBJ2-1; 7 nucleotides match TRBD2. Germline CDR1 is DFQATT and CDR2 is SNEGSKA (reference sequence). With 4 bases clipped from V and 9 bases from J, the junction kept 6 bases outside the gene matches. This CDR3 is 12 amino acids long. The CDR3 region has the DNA TGCAGTGCTATCCGACTAGCTAGTGAGCAGTTCTTC. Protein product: CSAIRLASEQFF.

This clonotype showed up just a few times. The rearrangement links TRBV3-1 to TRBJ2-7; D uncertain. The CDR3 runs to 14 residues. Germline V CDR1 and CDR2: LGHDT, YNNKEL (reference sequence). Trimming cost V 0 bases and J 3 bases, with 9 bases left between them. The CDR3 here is CASSQERSRYEQYF. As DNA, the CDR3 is TGTGCCAGCAGCCAAGAACGTAGCCGCTACGAGCAGTACTTC.

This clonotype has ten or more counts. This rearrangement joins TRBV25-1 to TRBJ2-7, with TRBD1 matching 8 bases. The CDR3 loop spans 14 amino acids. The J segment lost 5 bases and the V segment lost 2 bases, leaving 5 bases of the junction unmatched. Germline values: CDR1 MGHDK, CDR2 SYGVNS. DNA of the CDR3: TGTGCCAGCAGTGAAGGGACAGGTTTGAACGAGCAGTACTTC. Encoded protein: CASSEGTGLNEQYF.

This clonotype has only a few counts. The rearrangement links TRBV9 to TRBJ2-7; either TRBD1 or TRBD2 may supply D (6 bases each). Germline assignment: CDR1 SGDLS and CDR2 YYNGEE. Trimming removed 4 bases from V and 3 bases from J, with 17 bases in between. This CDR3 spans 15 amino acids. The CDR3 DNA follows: TGTGCCAGCAGCCCGGGACCGGGGGCCGGCTACGAGCAGTACTTC. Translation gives CASSPGPGAGYEQYF.

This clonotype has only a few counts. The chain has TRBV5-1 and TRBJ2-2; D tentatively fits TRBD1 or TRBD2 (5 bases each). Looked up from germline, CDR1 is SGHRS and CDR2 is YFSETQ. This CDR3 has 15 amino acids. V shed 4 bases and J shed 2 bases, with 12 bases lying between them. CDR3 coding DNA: TGCGCCAGCAGCCCCGGGGCGTCTAACACCGGGGAGCTGTTTTTT. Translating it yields CASSPGASNTGELFF. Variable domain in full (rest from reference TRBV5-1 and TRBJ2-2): KAGVTQTPRYLIKTRGQQVTLSCSPISGHRSVSWYQQTPGQGLQFLFEYFSETQRNKGNFPGRFSGRQFSNSRSEMNVSTLELGDSALYLCASSPGASNTGELFFGEGSRLTVL.

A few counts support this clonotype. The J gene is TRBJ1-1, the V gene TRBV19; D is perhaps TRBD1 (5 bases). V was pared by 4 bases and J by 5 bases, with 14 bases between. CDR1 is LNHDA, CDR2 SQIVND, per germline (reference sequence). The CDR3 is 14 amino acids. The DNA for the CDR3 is TGTGCCAGTAGTACTTACGGGGGGGTTACTGAAGCTTTCTTT. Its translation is CASSTYGGVTEAFF.

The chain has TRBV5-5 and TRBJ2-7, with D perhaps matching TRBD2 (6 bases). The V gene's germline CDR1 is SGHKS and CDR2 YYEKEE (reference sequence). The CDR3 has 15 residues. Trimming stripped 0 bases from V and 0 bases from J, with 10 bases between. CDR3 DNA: TGTGCCAGCAGCTTGGAAAGGGACTCCTCCTACGAGCAGTACTTC. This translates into CASSLERDSSYEQYF.

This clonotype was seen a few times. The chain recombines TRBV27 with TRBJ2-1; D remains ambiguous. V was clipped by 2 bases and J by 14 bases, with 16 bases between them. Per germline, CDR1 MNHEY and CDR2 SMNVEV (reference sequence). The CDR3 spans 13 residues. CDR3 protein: CASSLGPRQVEFF. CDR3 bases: TGTGCCAGCAGTTTAGGCCCCCGGCAAGTAGAGTTCTTC.

The CDR3, as DNA: TGTGCCAGCAGCATATGGGGTAAAGAGACCCAGTACTTC. Amino acid sequence: CASSIWGKETQYF. The V and J genes are TRBV5-6 and TRBJ2-5; no definite D call. CDR1 SGHDT and CDR2 YYEEEE come from the germline V gene. The CDR3 totals 13 residues. The V and J ends lost 4 bases and 3 bases respectively, with 10 bases between them.

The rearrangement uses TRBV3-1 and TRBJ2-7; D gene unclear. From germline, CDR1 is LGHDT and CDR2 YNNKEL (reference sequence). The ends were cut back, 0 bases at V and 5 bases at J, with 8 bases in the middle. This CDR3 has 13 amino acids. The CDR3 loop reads CASSQEERDEQYF. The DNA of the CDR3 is TGTGCCAGCAGCCAAGAGGAACGGGACGAGCAGTACTTC.

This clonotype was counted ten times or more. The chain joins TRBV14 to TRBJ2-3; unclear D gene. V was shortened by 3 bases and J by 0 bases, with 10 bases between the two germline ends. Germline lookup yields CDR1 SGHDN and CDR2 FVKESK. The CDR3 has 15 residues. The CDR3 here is CASSQRTHSTDTQYF. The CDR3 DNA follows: TGTGCCAGCAGCCAGAGGACCCATAGCACAGATACGCAGTATTTT.